This T cell receptor beta chain was recorded in a study of identical twins. Findings and limits, study-wide: In zero-insertion analyses, partial confounding could arise from invariant MAIT and iNKT cells. Modelling underestimated the level of out-of-frame TCR alpha sharing observed in monozygotic twins.

This clonotype was counted between two and nine times. Its antigen is currently unknown. TCRdb reanalysed the 5' RACE reads using MiXCR and keeps one entry per CDR3 protein. The sample has approximately 670,000 distinct CDR3 sequences, 5.5% to 7.5% seen once. CDR3 size: 14 residues. The V and J ends lost 5 bases and 6 bases respectively, with 17 bases between them. The germline V gene has CDR1 MDHEN and CDR2 SYDVKM. Sequenced: naive T cells sorted from blood. The sequence was collected from a man aged 18 to 29 in good health. The chain uses TRBV28 and TRBJ2-7, with D unresolved. CDR3 amino acids: CASSPDRKRFEQYF. CDR3 nucleotide sequence: TGTGCCAGCAGTCCGGACCGCAAACGGTTCGAGCAGTACTTC.